The 8 T cell receptor beta chains below all came from one sample that was sequenced in a study of blood T cell repertoires in COVID-19. Assay: immunoSEQ multiplex PCR; the TCRdb copy retains only in-frame clones and omits some. The table has hundreds of thousands of clones, approximately 85% seen once; the top ten hold 2% to 2.5%. The sequencing sample was made of PBMCs or T cells enriched from blood (not recorded which). The source is a woman aged 40 to 50 with acute COVID-19.

The gene calls are TRBV7-2 and TRBJ2-2, with 10 bases matching TRBD2. The CDR3 extends over 16 amino acids. The ends lost 3 bases at V and 4 bases at J; junction bases unmatched: 5. Germline V CDR1 and CDR2: SGHTA, FQGNSA. The CDR3 region is CASSFQRGGRTGELFF. CDR3 bases: TGTGCCAGCAGCTTCCAGCGGGGGGGCCGCACCGGGGAGCTGTTTTTT. Based on the CDR3 plus reference TRBV7-2 and TRBJ2-2, the full variable domain is GAGVSQSPSNKVTEKGKDVELRCDPISGHTALYWYRQSLGQGLEFLIYFQGNSAPDKSGLPSDRFSAERTGGSVSTLTIQRTQQEDSAVYLCASSFQRGGRTGELFFGEGSRLTVL.

The genes are TRBV5-4 and TRBJ2-1, with 15 bases lining up with TRBD2. Germline loops: CDR1 SGHNT, CDR2 YYREEE (reference sequence). The CDR3 loop spans 19 amino acids. Trimming took 3 bases from V and 3 from J; bases not matched to a gene: 10. The chain's CDR3 is CASSSKEGLAGGFYNEQFF. As DNA, the CDR3 is TGTGCCAGCAGCTCGAAAGAGGGACTAGCGGGGGGCTTCTACAATGAGCAGTTCTTC.

Notes on this clone: Within the sample, other DNA sequences also encode this same CDR3. The chain joins TRBV4-2 to TRBJ1-1; D call uncertain. The CDR3 covers 13 residues. With 0 bases removed from V and 2 bases from J, the gap between germline ends came to 4 bases. Germline values: CDR1 LGHNA, CDR2 YNFKEQ. In nucleotides, the CDR3 is TGTGCCAGCAGCCAAGATAGAAACACTGAAGCTTTCTTT. Translated, it gives CASSQDRNTEAFF.

The chain couples TRBV5-1 to TRBJ1-4, with D hard to call. The CDR3 is made up of 14 amino acids. Germline lookup yields CDR1 SGHRS and CDR2 YFSETQ. Deletions cut 0 bases from V and 3 bases from J, with 6 bases between. The CDR3: CASSLGAPNEKLFF. For the CDR3, the DNA is TGCGCCAGCAGCTTGGGAGCACCTAATGAAAAACTGTTTTTT.

The V and J genes are TRBV6-5 and TRBJ2-5; a weak D match, TRBD2 (6 bases). Trimming removed 11 bases from V and 5 bases from J, with 21 bases in between. This CDR3 has 14 residues. CDR1 and CDR2 from the germline V gene are MNHEY and SVGAGI. CDR3 DNA sequence: TGTGCCTCGGGACTGCTGTTGGACGCGGAGACCCAGTACTTC. Its protein is CASGLLLDAETQYF.

This clone was picked up one time. The chain has TRBV5-1 and TRBJ2-7; 12 bases match TRBD2. The trim removed 0 bases at V and 6 bases at J, leaving 4 bases unmatched. This CDR3 comprises 15 residues. The germline V gene has CDR1 SGHRS and CDR2 YFSETQ. The CDR3 reads CASSLAPSGGVEQYF. Here the CDR3 DNA reads TGCGCCAGCAGCTTGGCCCCTAGCGGGGGGGTCGAGCAGTACTTC.

This clone was seen a few times. The chain uses TRBV5-1 and TRBJ2-3; the D gene is possibly TRBD2 (6 bases). The germline V gene has CDR1 SGHRS and CDR2 YFSETQ. V lost 3 bases to trimming and J lost 9 bases, with 23 bases between them. The CDR3 spans 16 residues. CDR3 DNA: TGCGCCAGCAGCTCGGACTGGCGGGACCCGGGTCGGACGCAGTATTTT. It is translated as CASSSDWRDPGRTQYF.

This clone was observed a handful of times. This sequence joins TRBV10-1 and TRBJ1-5; possibly TRBD1 for D (6 bases). The CDR3 runs to 13 residues. Germline V lookup: CDR1 WNHNN, CDR2 SYGVQD (reference sequence). V was pared by 6 bases and J by 7 bases, with 13 bases between. The CDR3 loop is CASSAQGWQPQHF. In nucleotides, the CDR3 is TGCGCCAGCAGCGCACAGGGATGGCAGCCCCAGCATTTT.